This is a list of T cell receptor beta chains from one sample in a study of blood T cell repertoires in COVID-19. Clones were sequenced by immunoSEQ multiplex PCR, and TCRdb holds only the in-frame ones, with some missing. The top ten clones hold around 2.3% of a sample with 150,000 to 200,000 clones, over 75% of them seen once. Material for sequencing was peripheral blood. The source is a man aged 35 to 55 with active or convalescent COVID-19. Each CDR3 is given with its conserved first and last residue. Fields, in order: CDR3 protein, CDR3 DNA, V gene, J gene, clone size, D gene. A D gene is named only where the DNA matches it firmly. Only some rows state a clone size, as once, few, many or a class for expanded clones.

CDR3: CAWSSGQGYDTDTQYF
DNA: TGTGCCTGGAGCTCAGGACAGGGTTATGACACAGATACGCAGTATTTT
V: TRBV30
J: TRBJ2-3
size: -
D: TRBD1

CDR3: CASSRAPAANYGYTF
DNA: TGTGCCAGCAGCCGAGCTCCCGCCGCTAACTATGGCTACACCTTC
V: TRBV6-2/TRBV6-3
J: TRBJ1-2
size: -
D: -

CDR3: CASSPSGTVNTEAFF
DNA: TGTGCCAGCAGTCCATCCGGGACAGTGAACACTGAAGCTTTCTTT
V: TRBV28
J: TRBJ1-1
size: -
D: TRBD1

CDR3: CAWRDSRDSPLHF
DNA: TGTGCCTGGAGGGACTCTCGGGATTCACCCCTCCACTTT
V: TRBV30
J: TRBJ1-6
size: -
D: -

CDR3: CASSQDTRGANTEAFF
DNA: TGCGCCAGCAGCCAAGATACAAGGGGTGCGAACACTGAAGCTTTCTTT
V: TRBV4-1
J: TRBJ1-1
size: -
D: -

CDR3: CASSPGSLLSSPLHF
DNA: TGTGCCAGCAGCCCAGGGTCACTTCTTAGTTCACCCCTCCACTTT
V: TRBV28
J: TRBJ1-6
size: -
D: -

CDR3: CASSTRTLTSEQYF
DNA: TGTGCCAGCAGCACCCGGACTCTTACCTCCGAGCAGTACTTC
V: TRBV11-2
J: TRBJ2-7
size: -
D: -

CDR3: CASSFGQGTGELFF
DNA: TGTGCCAGCAGCTTCGGACAGGGTACCGGGGAGCTGTTTTTT
V: TRBV7-9
J: TRBJ2-2
size: -
D: TRBD1

CDR3: CASSLNQDQPQHF
DNA: TGTGCCAGCAGCTTAAATCAGGATCAGCCCCAGCATTTT
V: TRBV7-2
J: TRBJ1-5
size: -
D: -

CDR3: CASSPRGRGDQPQHF
DNA: TGTGCCAGCAGCCCCAGGGGGCGAGGCGATCAGCCCCAGCATTTT
V: TRBV28
J: TRBJ1-5
size: -
D: TRBD1

CDR3: CASSLEAGVETQYF
DNA: TGTGCCAGCAGCTTGGAGGCAGGGGTAGAGACCCAGTACTTC
V: TRBV5-4
J: TRBJ2-5
size: -
D: -

CDR3: CASSPPQGGNTEAFF
DNA: TGTGCCAGCTCACCACCCCAGGGCGGGAACACTGAAGCTTTCTTT
V: TRBV18
J: TRBJ1-1
size: -
D: -

CDR3: CASRKTGEQAFF
DNA: TGTGCCAGCAGAAAAACAGGGGAGCAAGCTTTCTTT
V: TRBV7-9
J: TRBJ1-1
size: -
D: TRBD1

CDR3: CASSQTGGSGNTIYF
DNA: TGCGCCAGCAGCCAGACAGGGGGATCTGGAAACACCATATATTTT
V: TRBV5-1
J: TRBJ1-3
size: -
D: TRBD1

CDR3: CASSLRDSTYEQYF
DNA: TGTGCCAGCAGCTTACGGGACAGTACCTACGAGCAGTACTTC
V: TRBV7-9
J: TRBJ2-7
size: once
D: TRBD1

CDR3: CASSTSTGGTGELFF
DNA: TGTGCCAGCAGCACTTCGACAGGGGGAACCGGGGAGCTGTTTTTT
V: TRBV7-3
J: TRBJ2-2
size: once
D: TRBD1

CDR3: CASTKGTGLNTEAFF
DNA: TGTGCCAGCACCAAGGGGACAGGGCTGAACACTGAAGCTTTCTTT
V: TRBV6-5
J: TRBJ1-1
size: few
D: TRBD1

CDR3: CARQVLAGAHFTDTQYF
DNA: TGTGCCAGACAAGTACTAGCGGGGGCCCACTTCACAGATACGCAGTATTTT
V: TRBV7-2
J: TRBJ2-3
size: -
D: TRBD2

CDR3: CASSPSNLYGYTF
DNA: TGTGCCAGCAGCCCGAGCAACCTCTATGGCTACACCTTC
V: TRBV27
J: TRBJ1-2
size: -
D: -

CDR3: CASTRRGSPSTDTQYF
DNA: TGTGCCAGTACCAGGCGGGGGAGTCCTAGCACAGATACGCAGTATTTT
V: TRBV19
J: TRBJ2-3
size: once
D: TRBD2

CDR3: CASSYSNDRVEGYTF
DNA: TGTGCCAGCAGTTACTCGAATGACAGGGTCGAGGGCTACACCTTC
V: TRBV6-5
J: TRBJ1-2
size: -
D: TRBD1

CDR3: CASRLGQYNEQFF
DNA: TGCGCCAGCAGACTGGGACAGTACAATGAGCAGTTCTTC
V: TRBV5-1
J: TRBJ2-1
size: -
D: TRBD1

CDR3: CASSQERDKGEKLFF
DNA: TGCGCCAGCAGCCAGGAGCGGGACAAGGGGGAAAAACTGTTTTTT
V: TRBV4-3
J: TRBJ1-4
size: -
D: -

CDR3: CASSSLRDLTETQYF
DNA: TGTGCCAGCAGTTCCCTCCGGGACTTGACCGAGACCCAGTACTTC
V: TRBV6-5
J: TRBJ2-5
size: -
D: -

CDR3: CASSRPGGSETQYF
DNA: TGTGCCAGCAGCCGTCCGGGGGGATCAGAGACCCAGTACTTC
V: TRBV28
J: TRBJ2-5
size: -
D: TRBD2

CDR3: CASSPRGSPSYNEQFF
DNA: TGTGCCAGCAGCCCCCGCGGTAGCCCTTCCTACAATGAGCAGTTCTTC
V: TRBV7-3
J: TRBJ2-1
size: -
D: -

CDR3: CAGEGQTNEKLFF
DNA: TGTGCCGGAGAGGGACAGACTAATGAAAAACTGTTTTTT
V: TRBV2
J: TRBJ1-4
size: once
D: TRBD1

CDR3: CASSVSSNQPQHF
DNA: TGTGCCAGCAGTGTCTCGAGCAATCAGCCCCAGCATTTT
V: TRBV28
J: TRBJ1-5
size: -
D: -

CDR3: CASSTPYEQYF
DNA: TGTGCCAGCAGCACTCCGTACGAGCAGTACTTC
V: TRBV28
J: TRBJ2-7
size: -
D: -

CDR3: CASSSLAGGALYQETQYF
DNA: TGTGCCAGCAGTTCACTAGCGGGGGGGGCTCTCTATCAAGAGACCCAGTACTTC
V: TRBV5-6
J: TRBJ2-5
size: -
D: TRBD2

CDR3: CASSIRELNYGYTF
DNA: TGTGCCAGTAGTATACGGGAGTTAAACTATGGCTACACCTTC
V: TRBV19
J: TRBJ1-2
size: -
D: -

CDR3: CAWSEIQGARKTQYF
DNA: TGTGCCTGGAGTGAGATACAGGGGGCAAGGAAGACCCAGTACTTC
V: TRBV30
J: TRBJ2-5
size: few
D: TRBD1

CDR3: CASSYPRDRGNTEAFF
DNA: TGTGCCAGCAGTTACCCCCGGGACAGGGGGAACACTGAAGCTTTCTTT
V: TRBV6-2/TRBV6-3
J: TRBJ1-1
size: -
D: TRBD1

CDR3: CASSLRGSGANVLTF
DNA: TGTGCCAGCAGCTTGCGGGGCTCTGGGGCCAACGTCCTGACTTTC
V: TRBV7-2
J: TRBJ2-6
size: -
D: -

CDR3: CASSQSSGGVQETQYF
DNA: TGCGCCAGCAGCCAATCTAGCGGGGGGGTCCAAGAGACCCAGTACTTC
V: TRBV4-3
J: TRBJ2-5
size: -
D: TRBD2

CDR3: CASSVDGGSNQPQHF
DNA: TGTGCCAGCAGCGTAGATGGGGGGAGCAATCAGCCCCAGCATTTT
V: TRBV9
J: TRBJ1-5
size: -
D: -

CDR3: CASSQDRGSYGYTF
DNA: TGCGCCAGCAGCCAAGATCGAGGATCCTATGGCTACACCTTC
V: TRBV4-1
J: TRBJ1-2
size: -
D: -

CDR3: CASSSGPSGSSTDTQYF
DNA: TGCGCCAGCAGCTCCGGTCCTAGCGGGTCCAGCACAGATACGCAGTATTTT
V: TRBV5-1
J: TRBJ2-3
size: -
D: TRBD2

CDR3: CATSRATGLNTEAFF
DNA: TGTGCCACCAGCCGCGCGACAGGATTGAACACTGAAGCTTTCTTT
V: TRBV15
J: TRBJ1-1
size: -
D: -